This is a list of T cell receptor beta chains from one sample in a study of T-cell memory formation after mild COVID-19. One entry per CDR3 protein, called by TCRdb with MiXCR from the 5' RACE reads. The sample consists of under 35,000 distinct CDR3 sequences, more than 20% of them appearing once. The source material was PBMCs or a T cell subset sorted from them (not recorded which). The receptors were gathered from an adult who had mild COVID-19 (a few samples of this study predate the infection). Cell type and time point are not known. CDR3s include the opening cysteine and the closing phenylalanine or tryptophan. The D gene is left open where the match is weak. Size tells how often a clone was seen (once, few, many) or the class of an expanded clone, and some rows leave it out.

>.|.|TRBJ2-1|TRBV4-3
TGCGCCAGCAGCCGCAACCGGGACACGGGCAGAGGTGAGCAGTTCTTC
CASSRNRDTGRGEQFF
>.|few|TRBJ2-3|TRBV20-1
TGCAGTGCTGGAGAAGGGGGATATACGCAGTATTTT
CSAGEGGYTQYF
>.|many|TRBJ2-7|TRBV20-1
TGCAGTGCTAGAGATCGTCCCTACGAGCAGTACTTC
CSARDRPYEQYF
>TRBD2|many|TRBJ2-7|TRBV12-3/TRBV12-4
TGTGCCAGCAGTTCAAACCGACTAGCGGTGGGGGCCGAGCAGTACTTC
CASSSNRLAVGAEQYF
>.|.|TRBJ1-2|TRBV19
TGTGCCAGTAGCCCGGACAGCCTCTATGGCTACACCTTC
CASSPDSLYGYTF
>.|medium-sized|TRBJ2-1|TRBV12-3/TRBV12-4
TGTGCCAGCATTGCGGGTACGAATGATGAGCAGTTCTTC
CASIAGTNDEQFF
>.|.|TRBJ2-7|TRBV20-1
TGCAGTGCTCCTACAGTATCCTACGAGCAGTACTTC
CSAPTVSYEQYF
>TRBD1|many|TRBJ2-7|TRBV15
TGTGCCACCAGCCGGGGGACAGGCGGCTCCTACGAGCAGTACTTC
CATSRGTGGSYEQYF
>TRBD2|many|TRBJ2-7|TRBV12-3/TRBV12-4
TGTGCCAGCAGCCACGGGTGGCGGGGGGGCCTAATTCTACGAGACGAGCAGTACTTC
CASSHGWRGGLILRDEQYF
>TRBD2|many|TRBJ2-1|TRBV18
TGTGCCAGCTCACCCTATTTGGGGTCCGTAGCGGGAGCGTGGGATGAGCAGTTCTTC
CASSPYLGSVAGAWDEQFF
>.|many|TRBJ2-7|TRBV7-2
TGTGCCAGCAGCTATCGGGACGGAACCTACGAGCAGTACTTC
CASSYRDGTYEQYF
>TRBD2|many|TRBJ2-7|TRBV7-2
TGTGCCAGCAGCCCCCACGGACTAGCTTACGAGCAGTACTTC
CASSPHGLAYEQYF